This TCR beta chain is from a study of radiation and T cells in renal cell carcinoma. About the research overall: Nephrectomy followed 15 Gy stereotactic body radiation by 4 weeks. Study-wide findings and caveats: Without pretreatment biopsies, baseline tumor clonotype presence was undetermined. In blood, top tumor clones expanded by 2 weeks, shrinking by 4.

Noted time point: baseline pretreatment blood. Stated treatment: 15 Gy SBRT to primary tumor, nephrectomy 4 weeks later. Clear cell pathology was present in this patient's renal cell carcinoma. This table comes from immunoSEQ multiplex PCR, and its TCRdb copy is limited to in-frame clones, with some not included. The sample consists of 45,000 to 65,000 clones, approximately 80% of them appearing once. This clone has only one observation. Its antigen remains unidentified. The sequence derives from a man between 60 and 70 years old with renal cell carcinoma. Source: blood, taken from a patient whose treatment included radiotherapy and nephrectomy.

The CDR3 reads CASSSRQTNEKLFF. CDR3 nucleotide sequence: TGTGCCAGCAGCTCGAGACAGACGAATGAAAAACTGTTTTTT. The chain recombines TRBV6-5 with TRBJ1-4; D perhaps matches TRBD1 (5 bases). Germline V CDR1 and CDR2: MNHEY, SVGAGI. Trimming took 6 bases from V and 5 from J, leaving 13 bases between them. The CDR3 loop spans 14 amino acids.